The 29 T cell receptor beta chains listed next were all sequenced from one sample in a study of T cell repertoires in cytomegalovirus infection. Their antigens remain unidentified. From the reads, TCRdb called clonotypes with MiXCR, one entry per CDR3 protein. Here the sample spans 110,000 to 150,000 distinct CDR3 sequences, around 32% being singletons. Sequencing used CD8+ T cells from cultured PBMCs, obtained from culture after CMV antigen stimulation. The receptors stem from a human donor in good health (CMV status not recorded). Some clones in this sample may be carry-over from other donors' samples.

This clonotype has at least ten counts. The chain is built from TRBV7-9 and TRBJ1-4; 11 bases align to TRBD1. Germline CDR1 reads SEHNR; CDR2 reads FQNEAQ (reference sequence). V lost 5 bases to trimming and J lost 6 bases; unmatched junction nucleotides: 2. This CDR3 has 14 residues. CDR3 sequence (DNA): TGTGCCAGCAGCGTGGGACAGGGGGATGAAAAACTGTTTTTT. Translation gives CASSVGQGDEKLFF.

The V gene is TRBV7-4, the J gene TRBJ1-1; no clear D gene. Deletions cut 5 bases from V and 0 bases from J, with 10 bases between. Germline CDR1 is SGHVT and CDR2 is SQSDAQ. The CDR3 length is 14 residues. CDR3 nucleotides: TGTGCCAGCAGCCAGGACCGCCTGAACACTGAAGCTTTCTTT. It encodes CASSQDRLNTEAFF.

The chain is built from TRBV4-1 and TRBJ2-5; TRBD1 agrees at 7 bases. This CDR3 has 12 residues. In germline, CDR1 is MGHRA, CDR2 YSYEKL. V shed 8 bases and J 7 bases; nucleotides not matched to a gene: 7. The CDR3 nucleotides read TGCGCCAGCTCTCACCCAGGGGGGACCCAGTACTTC. Translated: CASSHPGGTQYF.

This clonotype was seen a few times. This chain joins TRBV19 and TRBJ2-2; D is perhaps TRBD2 (6 bases). Trimming removed 8 bases from V and 5 bases from J, with 12 bases in between. The CDR3 sequence is 13 residues long. Germline V gives CDR1 LNHDA, CDR2 SQIVND (reference sequence). CDR3 sequence: CASGWGVTGELFF. CDR3 sequence (DNA): TGTGCCAGTGGGTGGGGGGTTACCGGGGAGCTGTTTTTT.

The chain recombines TRBV7-9 with TRBJ1-1, with D hard to call. The CDR3 loop spans 14 amino acids. Trimming left V 2 bases short and J 1 base short, with 8 bases between. Germline V gene lookup returns CDR1 SEHNR and CDR2 FQNEAQ (reference sequence). CDR3 in amino acids: CASSLPPPNTEAFF. For the CDR3, the DNA is TGTGCCAGCAGCTTACCCCCACCGAACACTGAAGCTTTCTTT.

The chain employs TRBV6-5 and TRBJ2-7; D uncertain. The CDR3 consists of 13 residues. Trimming took 2 bases from V and 0 from J, leaving 5 bases between them. Per the germline V gene, CDR1 is MNHEY and CDR2 is SVGAGI. In nucleotides, the CDR3 is TGTGCCAGCAGTTACGGTCCCTCCTACGAGCAGTACTTC. This translates into CASSYGPSYEQYF.

This clonotype occurred once. This rearrangement joins TRBV5-6 to TRBJ2-6, with TRBD1 matching 8 bases. CDR1 and CDR2 (germline): SGHDT, YYEEEE. Germline trimming cut 3 bases from V and 0 bases from J; bases unmatched to any gene: 5. The CDR3 spans 17 residues. CDR3 sequence: CASSSDRVLSGANVLTF. DNA for the CDR3: TGTGCCAGCAGCTCGGACAGGGTCCTCTCTGGGGCCAACGTCCTGACTTTC.

This clonotype was counted only a few times. V is TRBV4-1 and J is TRBJ2-1; no clear D. CDR3 length: 14 amino acids. Trimming shortened V by 3 bases and J by 0 bases, and 6 bases separated the two germline ends. Germline V gives CDR1 MGHRA, CDR2 YSYEKL. This CDR3 is CASSHVSSYNEQFF. CDR3 in DNA: TGCGCCAGCAGCCATGTCAGCTCCTACAATGAGCAGTTCTTC.

V and J are TRBV11-2 and TRBJ2-5; 9 nucleotides agree with TRBD1. V lost 7 bases to trimming and J lost 6 bases; unmatched junction nucleotides: 15. The CDR3 extends over 16 amino acids. The V gene's germline CDR1 is SGHAT and CDR2 FQNNGV. CDR3 sequence: CASNTNRGQLGKTQYF. Written as DNA, the CDR3 is TGTGCCAGCAACACGAACAGGGGGCAGTTAGGAAAGACCCAGTACTTC. Using reference TRBV11-2 and TRBJ2-5 for the parts outside the CDR3, the full variable domain is EAGVAQSPRYKIIEKRQSVAFWCNPISGHATLYWYQQILGQGPKLLIQFQNNGVVDDSQLPKDRFSAERLKGVDSTLKIQPAKLEDSAVYLCASNTNRGQLGKTQYFGPGTRLLVL.

The V gene is TRBV28, the J gene TRBJ2-1, with TRBD1 identical over 7 bases. Germline assignment: CDR1 MDHEN and CDR2 SYDVKM. CDR3 length: 14 amino acids. The junction had 9 bases not matched to a gene; V was cut back by 6 bases and J by 7 bases. As DNA, the CDR3 is TGTGCCAGCAGCACAAGACAGGGTCGGAATGAGCAGTTCTTC. Translation: CASSTRQGRNEQFF.

This clonotype was seen a handful of times. The chain recombines TRBV19 with TRBJ1-1; D possibly corresponds to TRBD1 (5 bases). With 4 bases removed from V and 4 bases from J, the gap between germline ends came to 10 bases. The germline gives CDR1 LNHDA, CDR2 SQIVND (reference sequence). The CDR3 loop spans 13 amino acids. As DNA, the CDR3 is TGTGCCAGTAGTAGTGGGGGGAGCACTGAAGCTTTCTTT. Translating gives CASSSGGSTEAFF.

The chain uses TRBV28 and TRBJ2-1, with 11 nucleotides matching TRBD2. Per the germline V gene, CDR1 is MDHEN and CDR2 is SYDVKM. This CDR3 region has 16 residues. V lost 3 bases, J lost 10 bases, and 11 bases stayed unmatched. CDR3 DNA: TGTGCCAGCAGTTTTTTTTTAGCGGGGGGGCCGGGAGAGCAGTTCTTC. Amino acid sequence: CASSFFLAGGPGEQFF. The whole variable domain, filled in from reference TRBV28 and TRBJ2-1, reads DVKVTQSSRYLVKRTGEKVFLECVQDMDHENMFWYRQDPGLGLRLIYFSYDVKMKEKGDIPEGYSVSREKKERFSLILESASTNQTSMYLCASSFFLAGGPGEQFFGPGTRLTVL.

In its sample, this clonotype was seen many times. The CDR3: CASSLVVQRGYTF. For the CDR3, the DNA is TGTGCCAGCAGCCTGGTGGTCCAGCGTGGCTACACCTTC. This chain links TRBV12-3 or TRBV12-4 with TRBJ1-2; D not resolved. V was cut by 6 bases and J by 7 bases, with 15 bases left in between. The CDR3 spans 13 residues.

This clonotype has a count of ten or more. The chain employs TRBV7-8 and TRBJ1-1; the D gene is possibly TRBD1 (5 bases). The CDR3 is made up of 16 amino acids. Trimming pared 1 base from V and 3 bases from J, leaving 15 bases between. Germline lookup yields CDR1 SGHVS and CDR2 FQNEAQ. CDR3: CASSLDTGYGYTEAFF. Here the CDR3 DNA reads TGTGCCAGCAGCTTAGACACAGGTTACGGTTACACTGAAGCTTTCTTT.

Concerning this clonotype itself: Mismatch with germline at one junction end may stem from a read error. This chain joins TRBV2 and TRBJ1-3; D uncertain. Germline V CDR1 and CDR2: SNHLY, FYNNEI. This CDR3 has 12 amino acids. The chain's CDR3 is CTSRPPMDTIYF. The CDR3, as DNA: TGTACCAGCAGACCGCCCATGGACACCATATATTTT.

The genes are TRBV5-1 and TRBJ1-1, with D hard to call. This CDR3 is 14 amino acids long. In germline, CDR1 is SGHRS, CDR2 YFSETQ. V was trimmed by 0 bases and J by 0 bases, leaving 6 bases between them. The chain's CDR3 is CASSLEQLNTEAFF. The CDR3 DNA follows: TGCGCCAGCAGCTTGGAGCAGTTGAACACTGAAGCTTTCTTT.

V and J are TRBV19 and TRBJ2-7; weak D call: TRBD1 (5 bases). Germline values: CDR1 LNHDA, CDR2 SQIVND (reference sequence). This CDR3 comprises 14 residues. V lost 2 bases, J lost 4 bases, and 12 bases lay in between. The CDR3 protein is CASSIQGRPYEQYF. DNA of the CDR3: TGTGCCAGTAGTATACAGGGCAGACCTTACGAGCAGTACTTC.

The chain joins TRBV28 to TRBJ2-2, with D perhaps TRBD1 (5 bases). This CDR3 is built from 15 residues. The germline gives CDR1 MDHEN, CDR2 SYDVKM. Trimming removed 3 bases from V and 6 bases from J, with 14 bases in between. CDR3 DNA: TGTGCCAGCAGTTTGGTCTTGCAGGGTCCCGGGGAGCTGTTTTTT. Encoded protein: CASSLVLQGPGELFF.

This clonotype was counted between two and nine times. The J gene is TRBJ1-2, the V gene TRBV12-3 or TRBV12-4; D ambiguous. V dropped 5 bases and J dropped 4 bases, with 11 bases sitting between them. The CDR3 totals 13 residues. The DNA of the CDR3 is TGTGCCAGCAGTCCCCTCGGGCCCTATGGCTACACCTTC. It translates to CASSPLGPYGYTF.

This clonotype was counted at least ten times. The chain has TRBV7-2 and TRBJ2-7; a weak D match, TRBD1 (6 bases). V lost 6 bases, J lost 2 bases, and 17 bases lay in between. There are 15 residues in the CDR3. Looked up from germline, CDR1 is SGHTA and CDR2 is FQGNSA. The CDR3 sequence is CASSLTGLTTYEQYF. CDR3 bases: TGTGCCAGCAGTCTTACAGGGCTCACCACCTACGAGCAGTACTTC.

This clonotype was recorded many times. This chain links TRBV7-2 with TRBJ1-3, with 7 bases that match TRBD1. Looked up from germline, CDR1 is SGHTA and CDR2 is FQGNSA. CDR3 length: 16 residues. V shed 5 bases, J shed 2 bases, and the junction held 9 bases outside the gene matches. CDR3 loop: CASSRDWTGTGNTIYF. The CDR3 DNA follows: TGTGCCAGCAGCCGAGATTGGACAGGAACTGGAAACACCATATATTTT.

The chain combines TRBV12-3 or TRBV12-4 with TRBJ2-1; no firm D call. The CDR3 is 14 residues long. V was cut by 4 bases and J by 5 bases, with 12 bases left in between. In DNA, the CDR3 is TGTGCCAGCAGTTACACGGCAGGAGACAATGAGCAGTTCTTC. As protein: CASSYTAGDNEQFF.

The V gene is TRBV12-3 or TRBV12-4, the J gene TRBJ2-1; D remains unclear. Between the trimmed V and J ends, which lost 3 bases and 0 bases, there was a span of 9 bases. The CDR3 runs to 15 residues. CDR3 loop: CASSFGVSSYNEQFF. Here the CDR3 DNA reads TGTGCCAGCAGTTTCGGTGTGAGCTCCTACAATGAGCAGTTCTTC.

The V and J genes are TRBV20-1 and TRBJ2-1; D may match TRBD1 or TRBD2 (6 bases each). The CDR3 is made up of 13 amino acids. Germline CDR1 reads DFQATT; CDR2 reads SNEGSKA (reference sequence). Here the CDR3 reads CAQIERGPQGQFF. The CDR3 DNA reads TGCGCTCAAATAGAACGGGGGCCGCAGGGGCAGTTCTTC.

The chain employs TRBV27 and TRBJ1-6; 7 bases are shared with TRBD1. This CDR3 has 17 residues. Germline lookup yields CDR1 MNHEY and CDR2 SMNVEV (reference sequence). V shed 2 bases, J shed 8 bases, and the junction held 12 bases outside the gene matches. The CDR3: CASSLSQGDLMDSPLHF. DNA for the CDR3: TGTGCCAGCAGTTTAAGTCAGGGGGACTTAATGGATTCACCCCTCCACTTT.

The rearrangement links TRBV27 to TRBJ1-5, with D possibly TRBD1 on 5 matching bases. CDR1 MNHEY and CDR2 SMNVEV come from the germline V gene (reference sequence). The ends were cut back, 1 base at V and 2 bases at J, with 9 bases in the middle. The CDR3 is 15 amino acids. This chain's CDR3 is CASSLFWGGNQPQHF. Written as DNA, the CDR3 is TGTGCCAGCAGTTTATTTTGGGGGGGCAATCAGCCCCAGCATTTT.

J is TRBJ1-2 and V is TRBV7-2; possible D gene TRBD1, 6 bases. The CDR3 runs 14 residues. Germline CDR1 SGHTA, CDR2 FQGNSA. V lost 5 bases and J lost 5, with 15 bases in between. This CDR3 is CASSPAGGAYGYTF. The CDR3 DNA reads as TGTGCCAGCAGCCCCGCGGGGGGCGCGTATGGCTACACCTTC. Drawing the rest from reference TRBV7-2 and TRBJ1-2, the complete variable domain is GAGVSQSPSNKVTEKGKDVELRCDPISGHTALYWYRQSLGQGLEFLIYFQGNSAPDKSGLPSDRFSAERTGGSVSTLTIQRTQQEDSAVYLCASSPAGGAYGYTFGSGTRLTVV.

This clonotype has at least ten counts. This chain connects TRBV30 to TRBJ1-2; D is ambiguous. With 2 bases removed from V and 2 bases from J, the gap between germline ends came to 9 bases. Germline assignment: CDR1 GTSNPN and CDR2 SVGIG (reference sequence). This CDR3 region has 13 residues. The CDR3 region has the DNA TGTGCCTGGAGTCTAAACTTAAACTATGGCTACACCTTC. Its protein is CAWSLNLNYGYTF.

The rearrangement links TRBV12-3 or TRBV12-4 to TRBJ2-7, with D tentatively TRBD1 or TRBD2 (5 bases each). The length of the CDR3 is 15 residues. Trimming stripped 0 bases from V and 2 bases from J, with 11 bases between. In DNA, the CDR3 is TGTGCCAGCAGTTTAGCGCAGGGAGAAGCCTACGAGCAGTACTTC. This translates into CASSLAQGEAYEQYF.